Shown below are 22 T cell receptor beta chains from a single sample sequenced in a study of blood T cell repertoires in COVID-19. This table comes from immunoSEQ multiplex PCR, and its TCRdb copy is limited to in-frame clones, with some not included. The table lists under 500,000 clones, roughly 87% of them singletons. The sample taken for sequencing was PBMCs or T cells enriched from blood (not recorded which). The receptor set was obtained from a woman under 30 with acute COVID-19.

This chain connects TRBV18 to TRBJ1-5; D is undetermined. V shed 6 bases and J shed 5 bases, with 11 bases lying between them. Per the germline V gene, CDR1 is KGHSH and CDR2 is LQKENI. The CDR3 runs to 13 residues. The CDR3 sequence: CASSPGEDQPQHF. CDR3 nucleotide sequence: TGTGCCAGCTCCCCCGGGGAGGATCAGCCCCAGCATTTT.

The genes are TRBV7-2 and TRBJ2-3; TRBD2 might be the D (6 bases). V dropped 0 bases and J dropped 1 base, with 14 bases sitting between them. The CDR3 spans 17 residues. Germline V gives CDR1 SGHTA, CDR2 FQGNSA. CDR3 residues: CASSLAGRGLGTDTQYF. The CDR3, as DNA: TGTGCCAGCAGCTTAGCCGGGCGGGGTCTGGGCACAGATACGCAGTATTTT.

The CDR3 spells CASSFGQETEAFF. CDR3 in DNA: TGTGCCAGCAGCTTCGGACAGGAGACTGAAGCTTTCTTT. The chain couples TRBV7-9 to TRBJ1-1; TRBD1 matches 7 bases. Unmatched junction bases numbered 3, after V lost 3 bases and J lost 5 bases. Germline values: CDR1 SEHNR, CDR2 FQNEAQ (reference sequence). CDR3 size: 13 residues.

V and J are TRBV11-2 and TRBJ1-1; perhaps TRBD1 as D (6 bases). The CDR3 runs to 14 residues. V lost 4 bases to trimming and J lost 0 bases, with 9 bases between them. CDR1 SGHAT and CDR2 FQNNGV come from the germline V gene. CDR3 protein: CASSYRVMNTEAFF. For the CDR3, the DNA is TGTGCCAGCAGCTACAGGGTCATGAACACTGAAGCTTTCTTT.

This sequence joins TRBV3-1 (or the pseudogene TRBV3-2) and TRBJ2-5, with D possibly matching TRBD1 (6 bases). CDR3 size: 13 residues. The germline gives CDR1 LGHDT, CDR2 YNNKEL (reference sequence). V was trimmed by 4 bases and J by 0 bases, leaving 6 bases between them. The CDR3 here is CASSRTDQETQYF. The CDR3 nucleotides are TGTGCCAGCAGCCGGACAGACCAAGAGACCCAGTACTTC.

The chain employs TRBV9 and TRBJ1-2; 7 nucleotides agree with TRBD1. Germline trimming cut 0 bases from V and 4 bases from J; bases unmatched to any gene: 9. The CDR3 has 16 residues. The germline V gene encodes CDR1 SGDLS and CDR2 YYNGEE. The CDR3 loop reads CASSVDSRGRVYGYTF. The CDR3 bases are TGTGCCAGCAGCGTAGATTCGAGGGGGCGCGTCTATGGCTACACCTTC.

This clone was recorded once. The chain carries TRBV27 and TRBJ2-3; D gene unclear. The V gene lost 3 bases and the J gene lost 0 bases, with 10 bases spanning the gap. Germline CDR1 reads MNHEY; CDR2 reads SMNVEV (reference sequence). The CDR3 is 15 amino acids. CDR3 protein: CASSFGASSTDTQYF. The CDR3 nucleotides are TGTGCCAGCAGTTTCGGTGCTTCTAGCACAGATACGCAGTATTTT.

Details on this clone: At the DNA level, this CDR3 is encoded by other sequences in the same sample as well. The J gene is TRBJ2-6, the V gene TRBV3-1 (or the pseudogene TRBV3-2); D gene unclear. The germline V and J ends were trimmed by 0 bases and 3 bases, with 6 bases remaining between them. This CDR3 comprises 15 residues. The germline gives CDR1 LGHDT, CDR2 YNNKEL (reference sequence). The CDR3 DNA reads as TGTGCCAGCAGCCAAGATCTAGTTGGGGCCAACGTCCTGACTTTC. Encoded protein: CASSQDLVGANVLTF.

The CDR3 loop is CASSDLRVTEAFF. The CDR3 DNA follows: TGTGCCAGCAGTGACTTGAGGGTAACTGAAGCTTTCTTT. This chain uses TRBV6-4 with TRBJ1-1; D unresolved. Germline loops: CDR1 MRHNA, CDR2 SNTAGT. The CDR3 spans 13 residues. V was clipped by 1 base and J by 5 bases, with 8 bases between them.

The CDR3 DNA sequence: TGTGCCAGCAGCTTGAAGAGTGGTTTAAACGAGCAGTACTTC. Residues: CASSLKSGLNEQYF. J is TRBJ2-7 and V is TRBV11-2; the D is unclear. Germline loops: CDR1 SGHAT, CDR2 FQNNGV. V was cut by 3 bases and J by 5 bases, with 14 bases left in between. CDR3 length equals 14 residues.

J is TRBJ1-1 and V is TRBV4-1; D remains ambiguous. Per germline, CDR1 MGHRA and CDR2 YSYEKL. This CDR3 spans 14 amino acids. Deletions cut 1 base from V and 6 bases from J, with 12 bases between. The CDR3 DNA reads TGCGCCAGCAGCCAAGTTATCGGGTTCGCTGAAGCTTTCTTT. Translating it yields CASSQVIGFAEAFF.

J is TRBJ1-2 and V is TRBV5-1, with D hard to call. The CDR3 runs to 16 residues. V was trimmed by 0 bases and J by 2 bases, leaving 14 bases between them. Germline V CDR1 and CDR2: SGHRS, YFSETQ. CDR3 DNA: TGCGCCAGCAGCTTGGAGATCGGGATAAACAACTATGGCTACACCTTC. Its protein is CASSLEIGINNYGYTF.

The rearrangement uses TRBV7-3 and TRBJ1-6, with 10 bases aligning to TRBD1. The V and J ends lost 6 bases and 7 bases, in that order; junction bases with no gene match: 3. The CDR3 runs to 14 residues. The germline V gene has CDR1 SGHTA and CDR2 FQGTGA. The CDR3 loop is CASSQGQGNSPLHF. The CDR3 bases are TGTGCCAGCAGTCAGGGACAGGGGAATTCACCCCTCCACTTT.

V gene TRBV4-1 combines with J gene TRBJ1-4; D ambiguous. The germline gives CDR1 MGHRA, CDR2 YSYEKL. V lost 5 bases and J lost 7, with 20 bases in between. The CDR3 runs to 16 residues. CDR3 bases: TGCGCCAGCAGCATATCAGGCGATGGTTCGAGTGAAAAACTGTTTTTT. Translation gives CASSISGDGSSEKLFF.

In its sample, this clone was seen a few times. The rearrangement joins TRBV7-2 to TRBJ2-1, with 9 bases fitting TRBD1. CDR3 length: 15 amino acids. V shed 3 bases and J 10 bases; nucleotides not matched to a gene: 10. Germline V lookup: CDR1 SGHTA, CDR2 FQGNSA. For the CDR3, the DNA is TGTGCCAGCAGCTTTCGGGACAGGGTCGTAACCGAGCAGTTCTTC. This sequence encodes CASSFRDRVVTEQFF.

The chain employs TRBV28 and TRBJ2-7; D unresolved. The CDR3 has 14 residues. V lost 5 bases, J lost 3 bases, and 14 bases lay in between. Germline CDR1 and CDR2: MDHEN and SYDVKM. CDR3 sequence (DNA): TGTGCCAGCAGTAGTCCCAGGTCCTACTACGAGCAGTACTTC. Protein sequence: CASSSPRSYYEQYF.

V usage is TRBV5-5 and J usage is TRBJ2-3; 9 bases match TRBD1. V lost 3 bases and J lost 4; bases outside the gene matches: 9. Looked up from germline, CDR1 is SGHKS and CDR2 is YYEKEE (reference sequence). This CDR3 has 16 amino acids. The CDR3 sequence: CASSSGTGRIADTQYF. The CDR3 bases are TGTGCCAGCAGCTCCGGGACAGGGAGGATTGCAGATACGCAGTATTTT. Full variable domain (missing parts from reference TRBV5-5 and TRBJ2-3): DAGVTQSPTHLIKTRGQQVTLRCSPISGHKSVSWYQQVLGQGPQFIFQYYEKEERGRGNFPDRFSARQFPNYSSELNVNALLLGDSALYLCASSSGTGRIADTQYFGPGTRLTVL.

The V and J genes are TRBV6-5 and TRBJ2-7, with a weak D call TRBD2 (6 bases). The ends were cut back, 5 bases at V and 3 bases at J, with 11 bases in the middle. Germline CDR1 MNHEY, CDR2 SVGAGI. This CDR3 has 13 amino acids. For the CDR3, the DNA is TGTGCCAGCAGTCGGCGGGGCCACTACGAGCAGTACTTC. Residues: CASSRRGHYEQYF.

The chain uses TRBV5-1 and TRBJ1-1; D possibly corresponds to TRBD1 (6 bases). V was clipped by 4 bases and J by 5 bases, with 15 bases between them. Looked up from germline, CDR1 is SGHRS and CDR2 is YFSETQ. The CDR3 length is 14 residues. The CDR3 spells CASSPRGGQTEAFF. The DNA for the CDR3 is TGCGCCAGCAGCCCGCGTGGGGGACAAACTGAAGCTTTCTTT.

The rearrangement uses TRBV9 and TRBJ2-3; 7 positions match TRBD1. Germline V gives CDR1 SGDLS, CDR2 YYNGEE. With 0 bases clipped from V and 4 bases from J, the junction kept 2 bases outside the gene matches. The CDR3 spans 14 residues. CDR3 sequence reads: CASSVAQGADTQYF. In DNA, the CDR3 is TGTGCCAGCAGCGTAGCCCAGGGGGCAGATACGCAGTATTTT.

In DNA, the CDR3 is TGTGCCAGCAGTCCGACAGAATTCTATGGCTACACCTTC. Its protein is CASSPTEFYGYTF. J is TRBJ1-2 and V is TRBV27, with a possible D match to TRBD1 (5 bases). This CDR3 region has 13 residues. Germline assignment: CDR1 MNHEY and CDR2 SMNVEV (reference sequence). The V and J ends lost 5 bases and 4 bases respectively, with 11 bases between them.

V is TRBV6-5 and J is TRBJ1-2; D is uncertain. Germline values: CDR1 MNHEY, CDR2 SVGAGI. V lost 7 bases to trimming and J lost 6 bases, with 12 bases between them. The CDR3 runs to 12 residues. The CDR3 here is CASISRSHGYTF. The CDR3 DNA follows: TGTGCCAGCATATCCCGAAGCCATGGCTACACCTTC.